Presented here are 6 T cell receptor beta chains from one specimen sequenced in a study of shared clonotypes between healthy human individuals. Sequencing used immunoSEQ multiplex PCR; TCRdb keeps in-frame clones, though not all of them. This sample has 2.3 million or so clones, with more than 85% found just once. Sequenced: naive CD4+ T cells from PBMCs. This sample's subset: CD45RA+ positively selected. Source of these receptors: a man between 18 and 29 years old in good health. Some clones in this sample may be carry-over from other donors' samples.

Worth noting for this clone: This same CDR3 is encoded by further DNA sequences in the sample. The chain carries TRBV7-9 and TRBJ2-7; D is undetermined. Germline V CDR1 and CDR2: SEHNR, FQNEAQ (reference sequence). Trimming stripped 1 base from V and 4 bases from J, with 8 bases between. The CDR3 runs to 13 residues. DNA of the CDR3: TGTGCCAGCAGCTTAGGTAGGGCTTACGAGCAGTACTTC. It encodes CASSLGRAYEQYF.

This chain joins TRBV7-3 and TRBJ2-2, with a possible D match to TRBD2 (5 bases). This CDR3 is built from 16 residues. Germline values: CDR1 SGHTA, CDR2 FQGTGA. V lost 0 bases, J lost 7 bases, and 15 bases lay in between. CDR3 in DNA: TGTGCCAGCAGCTTAACCTTAGCGACTAACGGCGGGGAGCTGTTTTTT. Translating gives CASSLTLATNGGELFF.

This chain links TRBV4-1 with TRBJ2-3; no firm D call. This CDR3 spans 13 amino acids. Germline CDR1 reads MGHRA; CDR2 reads YSYEKL. Between the trimmed V and J ends, which lost 2 bases and 4 bases, there was a span of 7 bases. CDR3 nucleotides: TGCGCCAGCAGCCAACTCGCCCCAGATACGCAGTATTTT. It yields the protein CASSQLAPDTQYF.

Concerning this clone: At the DNA level, this CDR3 is encoded by other sequences in the same sample as well. This chain links TRBV6-5 with TRBJ1-3; D uncertain. Trimming pared 6 bases from V and 1 base from J, leaving 7 bases between. This CDR3 comprises 13 residues. CDR1 is MNHEY, CDR2 SVGAGI, per germline. CDR3 in DNA: TGTGCCAGCAGCCCCCGGTCTGGAAACACCATATATTTT. It yields the protein CASSPRSGNTIYF.

The chain is built from TRBV5-6 and TRBJ1-1, with 11 bases fitting TRBD1. V shed 4 bases, J shed 0 bases, and the junction held 8 bases outside the gene matches. Per germline, CDR1 SGHDT and CDR2 YYEEEE. This CDR3 region has 17 residues. The CDR3 nucleotides are TGTGCCAGCAGCCCCGGGACAGGGGGGGGCATGAACACTGAAGCTTTCTTT. Encoded protein: CASSPGTGGGMNTEAFF.

The CDR3 spells CASSDSSGRTPYNEQFF. CDR3 nucleotides: TGTGCCAGCAGCGACTCTAGCGGGAGGACCCCTTACAATGAGCAGTTCTTC. The gene calls are TRBV7-2 and TRBJ2-1; 11 bases are shared with TRBD2. The CDR3 runs to 17 residues. The trim removed 5 bases at V and 4 bases at J, leaving 10 bases unmatched. The germline CDR1 and CDR2 sequences are SGHTA and FQGNSA.